The sequence of this TCR beta chain was determined in a study of CD8+CD57+ T cells in acquired aplastic anemia (dated by TCRdb to the late 2010s). Broadly, across the study: Extracted DNA from sorted CD4+ and CD8+ cells averaged around 3.3 ug, ranging from roughly 0.17 to 27.4 ug. A CD8+CD57+ expansion meant a frequency higher than the mean frequency seen in healthy subjects. The paper's findings and limits, for the study overall: Patients and healthy controls showed no significant difference in CD8+ Simpson's diversity (P=0.060). About 30 CD8+ CDR3 sequences were found to be shared between patients and controls, but these sequences appeared to be highly expressed in patients and within the immunodominant clones of the patients.

Remarks on this clonotype: The specificity of this receptor is unknown. The record has no base qualities; no much larger clone is one base away.

Expansion of CD8+CD57+ cells had been shown by flow cytometry in the patients chosen for sequencing. All patients had severe acquired aplastic anemia diagnosed by International Study of Aplastic Anemia and Agranulocytosis and Camitta criteria. No therapy had been received by the patients at the time of blood sampling. The study deep-sequenced TCR repertoires of sorted CD4+ and CD8+ blood T cells from severe aplastic anemia patients and healthy subjects. Patients were enrolled under clinicaltrials.gov protocols 00001620, 01623167, 00001397, 00071045, 00081523 and 00961064 in the USA. Ficoll-Paque density gradient centrifugation was used to isolate peripheral blood mononuclear cells. CD4+ and CD8+ T cells were sorted by FACS or magnetic beads before DNA extraction. Genomic DNA was used as template for profiling of TCR beta VDJ combinations and CDR3 sequences. An Illumina HiSeq 2000 was the platform used for TCR repertoire sequencing. The paper's data handling went like this. TRBV/TRBJ rearrangement plots, CDR3 size and DJ length profiles, and Simpson's diversity index were used to evaluate the repertoires. The immunodominant clone was defined as the most abundant DNA sequence in deep sequencing data. CDR3 amino acid sequences were checked for sharing across subjects and were also compared against the VDJdb database and published repertoires. The public reads were reprocessed in TCRdb via fastp at Q25 and MiXCR, keeping in-frame beta chains. Rows merge per CDR3 protein into single entries with the most common DNA and genes. The V and J calls were determined by TCRdb, not by the authors. This sample has 150,000 to 180,000 distinct CDR3 sequences in its table, and less than 60% of those were observed once. Roughly 12% of the sample is taken by the ten largest.

Its CDR3 holds 13 amino acids, cysteine through phenylalanine. The DNA shown is the 39-base CDR3, in frame from base 1. Sequences SSHAT (CDR1) and FNYEAQ (CDR2) are obtained from the germline V gene (reference sequence). Sequences were obtained from sorted CD4+, CD8+, or CD8+CD57+ T cells (not recorded which) from PBMCs. The sequence is built from TRBV7-7 and TRBJ2-7; 7 of the junction bases match TRBD2. This TCR was sampled from a human donor with aplastic anemia. The DNA is TGTGCTAGCCGGGCGGGGGTACGTTACGAGCAGTACTTC. This yields the protein CASRAGVRYEQYF.